One sample yielded the 21 T cell receptor beta chains listed below, sequenced in a study of cytomegalovirus exposure and HLA in healthy donors (dated by TCRdb to about 2017). Libraries were constructed by the immunoSEQ multiplex PCR assay. The multiplex PCR relied on a mix of 60 forward primers for TCR Vbeta segments and 13 reverse primers for TCR Jbeta segments. TCRdb limited this immuneACCESS table to in-frame rearrangements with V and J called. A share of clones is missing; checked studies link under half to unresolved V genes, and the rest is unexplained. In this sample the table shows about 190,000 clones, roughly 80% of which occur a single time. Clones ranked in the top ten supply less than 3% of the sample. The sample was PBMCs. The receptors were sampled from a male donor in good health and CMV-seronegative.

The V gene is TRBV7-2, the J gene TRBJ1-5, with TRBD1 matching 9 bases. J was trimmed by 4 bases and V by 5 bases; bases with no gene match: 12. Germline V CDR1 and CDR2: SGHTA, FQGNSA. The CDR3 is 17 residues long. This chain's CDR3 is CASSQQGWTGANQPQHF. In DNA form, the CDR3 reads TGTGCCAGCAGCCAACAAGGTTGGACAGGGGCGAATCAGCCCCAGCATTTT.

The CDR3 sequence is CASSQVTGTEAFF. The DNA of the CDR3 is TGCGCCAGCAGCCAAGTTACGGGGACTGAAGCTTTCTTT. This sequence joins TRBV4-3 and TRBJ1-1; the D is unclear. The germline V gene encodes CDR1 LGHNA and CDR2 YSLEER. CDR3 length equals 13 residues. The V end lost 1 base, the J end lost 5 bases, and 8 bases lay between the germline ends.

The chain carries TRBV19 and TRBJ1-2, with 7 bases aligning to TRBD1. V shed 3 bases, J shed 0 bases, and the junction held 1 base outside the gene matches. The CDR3 covers 14 residues. Per germline, CDR1 LNHDA and CDR2 SQIVND (reference sequence). CDR3 loop: CASSITGANYGYTF. Written as DNA, the CDR3 is TGTGCCAGTAGTATCACAGGGGCTAACTATGGCTACACCTTC. Drawing the rest from reference TRBV19 and TRBJ1-2, the complete variable domain is DGGITQSPKYLFRKEGQNVTLSCEQNLNHDAMYWYRQDPGQGLRLIYYSQIVNDFQKGDIAEGYSVSREKKESFPLTVTSAQKNPTAFYLCASSITGANYGYTFGSGTRLTVV.

The chain uses TRBV19 and TRBJ2-5; 10 nucleotides match TRBD2. J was trimmed by 2 bases and V by 6 bases; bases with no gene match: 12. The germline V gene encodes CDR1 LNHDA and CDR2 SQIVND (reference sequence). The CDR3 spans 17 residues. Written as DNA, the CDR3 is TGTGCCAGTAGCCCGTCCGGGACTAGCGCCTTACAAGAGACCCAGTACTTC. The encoded protein is CASSPSGTSALQETQYF.

For the CDR3, the DNA is TGTGCCTGGATTAAAGCGGGCACTGAAGCTTTCTTT. Translating gives CAWIKAGTEAFF. This chain links TRBV30 with TRBJ1-1; D remains unclear. V lost 4 bases and J lost 4, with 10 bases in between. This CDR3 region has 12 residues. Germline CDR1 GTSNPN, CDR2 SVGIG (reference sequence).

V gene TRBV11-2 combines with J gene TRBJ2-2, with D hard to call. Trimming took off 4 bases at V and 0 bases at J, with 12 bases between the two ends. The length of the CDR3 is 16 residues. From germline, CDR1 is SGHAT and CDR2 FQNNGV. CDR3: CASSSPTSANTGELFF. CDR3 DNA: TGTGCCAGCAGCTCCCCGACTTCCGCGAACACCGGGGAGCTGTTTTTT.

The chain joins TRBV5-1 to TRBJ2-2; 8 positions match TRBD1. Unmatched junction bases numbered 9, after V lost 0 bases and J lost 5 bases. The CDR3 is made up of 17 amino acids. CDR1 SGHRS and CDR2 YFSETQ come from the germline V gene. DNA of the CDR3: TGCGCCAGCAGCTTGGAGGGCAGGGGGCTGGATACCGGGGAGCTGTTTTTT. Amino acid sequence: CASSLEGRGLDTGELFF.

The V call is TRBV7-2, the J call TRBJ1-1; D is perhaps TRBD1 (6 bases). The length of the CDR3 is 16 residues. Trimming removed 5 bases at V and 0 bases at J, with 16 bases between. CDR1 and CDR2 from the germline V gene are SGHTA and FQGNSA. The CDR3 region has the DNA TGTGCCAGCAGCCTCTATTTACAGGGCTTGAACACTGAAGCTTTCTTT. Amino acid sequence: CASSLYLQGLNTEAFF.

The chain is built from TRBV6-5 and TRBJ2-7; maybe TRBD1 (6 bases). Trimming shortened V by 2 bases and J by 1 base, and 15 bases separated the two germline ends. CDR1 is MNHEY, CDR2 SVGAGI, per germline. This CDR3 contains 16 residues. In DNA form, the CDR3 reads TGTGCCAGCAGTTACAAAATACCCGGACAGTCCTACGAGCAGTACTTC. The encoded protein is CASSYKIPGQSYEQYF.

The chain has TRBV7-2 and TRBJ2-5, with a possible D match to TRBD2 (7 bases). The CDR3 loop spans 15 amino acids. V lost 1 base, J lost 5 bases, and 14 bases lay in between. CDR1 and CDR2 (germline): SGHTA, FQGNSA. CDR3 sequence: CASSLDRGAGETQYF. The CDR3 nucleotides read TGTGCCAGCAGCTTAGACCGGGGGGCAGGGGAGACCCAGTACTTC.

V usage is TRBV5-1 and J usage is TRBJ2-3; possible D gene TRBD1, 5 bases. Germline CDR1 SGHRS, CDR2 YFSETQ. V was cut by 3 bases and J by 4 bases, with 24 bases left in between. CDR3 length equals 18 residues. For the CDR3, the DNA is TGCGCCAGCAGCTCGTTTCCCACGGCAGGGCCAGTCGCAGATACGCAGTATTTT. This sequence encodes CASSSFPTAGPVADTQYF.

The chain uses TRBV19 and TRBJ2-7; D is unresolved. The ends were cut back, 5 bases at V and 3 bases at J, with 11 bases in the middle. Germline loops: CDR1 LNHDA, CDR2 SQIVND (reference sequence). The CDR3 has 13 amino acids. The CDR3 region has the DNA TGTGCCAGTAGTGGCGGAATAATCTACGAGCAGTACTTC. It specifies CASSGGIIYEQYF.

The sample holds one count of this clone. The rearrangement links TRBV7-2 to TRBJ2-7; 9 bases match TRBD1. In germline, CDR1 is SGHTA, CDR2 FQGNSA. The V and J ends lost 1 base and 2 bases, in that order; junction bases with no gene match: 3. The CDR3 totals 15 residues. The CDR3 coding sequence is TGTGCCAGCAGCTTAGAAGGGACAGGGACCTACGAGCAGTACTTC. This translates into CASSLEGTGTYEQYF. Full variable domain (remainder filled in from reference TRBV7-2 and TRBJ2-7): GAGVSQSPSNKVTEKGKDVELRCDPISGHTALYWYRQSLGQGLEFLIYFQGNSAPDKSGLPSDRFSAERTGGSVSTLTIQRTQQEDSAVYLCASSLEGTGTYEQYFGPGTRLTVT.

V is TRBV6-5 and J is TRBJ2-3; the D gene is possibly TRBD2 (6 bases). CDR3 length: 13 amino acids. The V end lost 10 bases, the J end lost 6 bases, and 17 bases lay between the germline ends. CDR1 and CDR2 from the germline V gene are MNHEY and SVGAGI. CDR3 sequence reads: CATGTSNTDTQYF. CDR3 sequence (DNA): TGTGCCACCGGGACTTCTAACACGGATACGCAGTATTTT.

The chain is built from TRBV19 and TRBJ2-7; no clear D gene. V lost 4 bases, J lost 0 bases, and 10 bases lay in between. The germline gives CDR1 LNHDA, CDR2 SQIVND (reference sequence). The CDR3 has 14 amino acids. Written as DNA, the CDR3 is TGTGCCAGTAGTAAGACTGGTGTCTCCTACGAGCAGTACTTC. Protein: CASSKTGVSYEQYF. The full variable domain, rest sourced from reference TRBV19 and TRBJ2-7, is DGGITQSPKYLFRKEGQNVTLSCEQNLNHDAMYWYRQDPGQGLRLIYYSQIVNDFQKGDIAEGYSVSREKKESFPLTVTSAQKNPTAFYLCASSKTGVSYEQYFGPGTRLTVT.

In this sample, this clone turned up once. The rearrangement joins TRBV7-8 to TRBJ1-2; the match to TRBD1 covers 8 bases. Losses at the gene ends were 2 bases for V and 4 bases for J; bases not matched to a gene: 9. Per germline, CDR1 SGHVS and CDR2 FQNEAQ. This CDR3 has 16 amino acids. CDR3 DNA: TGTGCCAGCAGCTTACACGGTGACAGGGGCCTCTATGGCTACACCTTC. Encoded protein: CASSLHGDRGLYGYTF.

The chain employs TRBV9 and TRBJ1-5; D perhaps matches TRBD1 (6 bases). The V and J ends lost 4 bases and 5 bases respectively, with 16 bases between them. Looked up from germline, CDR1 is SGDLS and CDR2 is YYNGEE. This CDR3 is built from 15 residues. For the CDR3, the DNA is TGTGCCAGCAGCACGGGGACATCAGACGATCAGCCCCAGCATTTT. It encodes CASSTGTSDDQPQHF.

The genes are TRBV5-4 and TRBJ2-7; D possibly corresponds to TRBD2 (6 bases). Germline loops: CDR1 SGHNT, CDR2 YYREEE (reference sequence). The CDR3 runs to 15 residues. Trimming cost V 2 bases and J 4 bases, with 16 bases left between them. The DNA for the CDR3 is TGTGCCAGCAGCTTCGGGGGAGGAGGTAGTTACGAGCAGTACTTC. Translating it yields CASSFGGGGSYEQYF.

The rearrangement uses TRBV29-1 and TRBJ2-1; D remains ambiguous. Deletions cut 4 bases from V and 7 bases from J, with 5 bases between. CDR3 length equals 10 residues. Germline V gene data show CDR1 as SQVTM and CDR2 as ANQGSEA. The CDR3: CSVVGNEQFF. In nucleotides, the CDR3 is TGCAGCGTTGTCGGGAATGAGCAGTTCTTC.

The chain uses TRBV19 and TRBJ1-1, with TRBD1 matching 7 bases. Trimming cost V 5 bases and J 4 bases; bases outside gene matches: 7. The CDR3 sequence is 14 residues long. Germline CDR1 reads LNHDA; CDR2 reads SQIVND (reference sequence). CDR3 in amino acids: CASSQTGPATEAFF. The CDR3 DNA reads as TGTGCCAGTAGTCAGACAGGGCCGGCCACTGAAGCTTTCTTT.

The chain links TRBV7-6 to TRBJ2-6, with a tentative D call TRBD2 (7 bases). CDR3 size: 15 residues. The germline CDR1 and CDR2 sequences are SGHVS and FNYEAQ. Trimming took 5 bases from V and 4 from J, leaving 12 bases between them. In DNA, the CDR3 is TGTGCCAGCAGCAAGGGGGGGGGCGGGGCCAACGTCCTGACTTTC. It is translated as CASSKGGGGANVLTF.